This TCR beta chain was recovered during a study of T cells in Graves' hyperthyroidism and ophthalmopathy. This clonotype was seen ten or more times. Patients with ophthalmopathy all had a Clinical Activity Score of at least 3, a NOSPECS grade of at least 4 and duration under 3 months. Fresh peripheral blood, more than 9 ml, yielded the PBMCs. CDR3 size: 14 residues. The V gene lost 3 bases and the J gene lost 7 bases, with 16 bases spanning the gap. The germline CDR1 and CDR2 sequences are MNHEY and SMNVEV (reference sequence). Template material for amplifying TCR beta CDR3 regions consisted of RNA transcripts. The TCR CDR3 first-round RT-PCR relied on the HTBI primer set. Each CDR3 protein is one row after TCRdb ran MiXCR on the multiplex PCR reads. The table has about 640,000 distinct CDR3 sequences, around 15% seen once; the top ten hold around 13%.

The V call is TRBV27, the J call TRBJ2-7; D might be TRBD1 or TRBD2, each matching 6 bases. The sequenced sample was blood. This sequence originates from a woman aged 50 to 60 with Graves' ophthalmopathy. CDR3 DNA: TGTGCCAGCAGTTTCGGGGGCCTTTGGGGAGAGCAGTACTTC. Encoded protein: CASSFGGLWGEQYF.